The T cell receptor (beta chain) described here comes from a study of blood T cell repertoires in COVID-19. Study overall: The origin of the acute and convalescent COVID-19 samples was the United States, Italy and Spain.

V lost 2 bases, J lost 1 base, and 6 bases lay in between. The CDR3 contains 15 residues. Germline V gene lookup returns CDR1 SEHNR and CDR2 FQNEAQ (reference sequence). The method was immunoSEQ multiplex PCR; TCRdb's version includes in-frame clones alone and lacks a portion of them. Of approximately 150,000 clones listed, 80% to 90% are singletons. This clonotype was obtained from a woman aged 60-70 years with active COVID-19. V gene TRBV7-9 combines with J gene TRBJ2-6; tentative D call: TRBD1 (5 bases). Sequenced input: peripheral blood. CDR3 sequence: CASSLTGSGANVLTF. CDR3 DNA: TGTGCCAGCAGCTTAACAGGATCTGGGGCCAACGTCCTGACTTTC.